A single sample is the source of the 11 T cell receptor beta chains below, sequenced in a study of Graves' ophthalmopathy and Graves' hyperthyroidism. RNA transcripts were the template, and TCR beta CDR3 regions were amplified from them. The workflow started with a first-round RT-PCR run with HTBI primers and then moved on to a second-round multiplex PCR. TCRdb recomputed calls from the multiplex PCR reads with MiXCR, one row per CDR3 protein. The sample lists 200,000 to 250,000 distinct CDR3 sequences, 25% to 30% occurring once. The specimen sequenced was peripheral blood. The receptors here all came from a man aged 50-60 years with Graves' ophthalmopathy.

The V and J genes are TRBV6-2 or TRBV6-3 and TRBJ1-5, with D maybe TRBD1 (6 bases). The CDR3 contains 17 residues. Trimming shortened V by 4 bases and J by 0 bases, and 16 bases separated the two germline ends. Germline CDR1 reads MNHEY; CDR2 reads SVGEGT. The DNA for the CDR3 is TGTGCCAGCAGTTTACGGGGGGCGCTGAATAGCAATCAGCCCCAGCATTTT. Translating it yields CASSLRGALNSNQPQHF.

The V and J genes are TRBV20-1 and TRBJ2-7; 7 bases line up with TRBD2. The CDR3 spans 13 residues. J lost 3 bases, V lost 7 bases, and 9 bases had no gene match. Germline CDR1 reads DFQATT; CDR2 reads SNEGSKA (reference sequence). The CDR3 loop is CSGSREGGYEQYF. Here the CDR3 DNA reads TGCAGTGGGTCAAGGGAGGGAGGCTACGAGCAGTACTTC.

This clonotype appeared a few times. This chain links TRBV7-2 with TRBJ1-2; 7 bases align to TRBD1. The J segment lost 8 bases and the V segment lost 8 bases, leaving 11 bases of the junction unmatched. The CDR3 length is 13 residues. From germline, CDR1 is SGHTA and CDR2 FQGNSA. In nucleotides, the CDR3 is TGTGCCAGCCGCCCGGGGCAGGGGGTCGGCTACACCTTC. It codes for CASRPGQGVGYTF.

Ten or more counts support this clonotype. The genes are TRBV24-1 and TRBJ2-7, with 10 bases aligning to TRBD1. With 9 bases clipped from V and 3 bases from J, the junction kept 10 bases outside the gene matches. This CDR3 contains 15 residues. Per the germline V gene, CDR1 is KGHDR and CDR2 is SFDVKD. The CDR3 spells CATEPDRGRNYEQYF. The DNA for the CDR3 is TGTGCCACCGAACCAGACAGGGGGCGAAACTACGAGCAGTACTTC.

This clonotype was recorded at least ten times. This chain connects TRBV19 to TRBJ1-5, with TRBD1 identical over 8 bases. With V trimmed by 3 bases and J by 2 bases, 3 bases remained unmatched. This CDR3 spans 15 amino acids. Germline loops: CDR1 LNHDA, CDR2 SQIVND (reference sequence). Written as DNA, the CDR3 is TGTGCCAGTAGTATTCCAGGGGGCGGCAATCAGCCCCAGCATTTT. The encoded protein is CASSIPGGGNQPQHF.

This clonotype was found a few times. The V call is TRBV5-1, the J call TRBJ2-7; no clear D. The CDR3 runs 11 residues. The V end lost 2 bases, the J end lost 6 bases, and 6 bases lay between the germline ends. Per the germline V gene, CDR1 is SGHRS and CDR2 is YFSETQ. This CDR3 is CASSFNAEQYF. The CDR3, as DNA: TGCGCCAGCAGCTTTAATGCCGAGCAGTACTTC.

This clonotype was seen ten or more times. This sequence joins TRBV24-1 and TRBJ2-2; D may be TRBD1 (6 bases). The CDR3 loop spans 13 amino acids. V was trimmed by 9 bases and J by 4 bases, leaving 11 bases between them. The germline V gene has CDR1 KGHDR and CDR2 SFDVKD. The CDR3 DNA reads TGTGCCACCGAAACAGGGAGCACCGGGGAGCTGTTTTTT. The encoded protein is CATETGSTGELFF.

This clonotype was detected ten times or more. The chain couples TRBV7-6 to TRBJ2-7; 7 nucleotides match TRBD1. In germline, CDR1 is SGHVS, CDR2 FNYEAQ. After removal of 0 bases from V and 3 bases from J, the junction contained 5 bases not matched to a gene. The CDR3 loop spans 15 amino acids. The CDR3 DNA sequence: TGTGCCAGCAGCTTAGCAATGGGGACAGACTACGAGCAGTACTTC. Its translation is CASSLAMGTDYEQYF.

This clonotype was recorded at least ten times. CDR3 in amino acids: CASSLGYTGELFF. CDR3 coding DNA: TGTGCCAGCAGTTTGGGGTACACCGGGGAGCTGTTTTTT. The rearrangement joins TRBV28 to TRBJ2-2; D gene uncertain. V was trimmed by 3 bases and J by 3 bases, leaving 5 bases between them. The CDR3 runs to 13 residues. Germline CDR1 and CDR2: MDHEN and SYDVKM.

V and J are TRBV12-3 or TRBV12-4 and TRBJ2-7, with D perhaps TRBD2 (6 bases). Trimming removed 3 bases at V and 2 bases at J, with 14 bases between. The CDR3 has 15 amino acids. The DNA for the CDR3 is TGTGCCAGCAGTTTGTATAGCGGAGCCACCTACGAGCAGTACTTC. Translating gives CASSLYSGATYEQYF.

In its sample, this clonotype was seen many times. The rearrangement links TRBV5-1 to TRBJ1-1, with a tentative D call TRBD1 (6 bases). The CDR3 is 14 residues long. Between the trimmed V and J ends, which lost 0 bases and 5 bases, there was a span of 11 bases. Germline V gene sequence: CDR1 SGHRS, CDR2 YFSETQ. The CDR3 nucleotides read TGCGCCAGCAGCTTGGAGGGGGGCTGGACTGAAGCTTTCTTT. It encodes CASSLEGGWTEAFF.